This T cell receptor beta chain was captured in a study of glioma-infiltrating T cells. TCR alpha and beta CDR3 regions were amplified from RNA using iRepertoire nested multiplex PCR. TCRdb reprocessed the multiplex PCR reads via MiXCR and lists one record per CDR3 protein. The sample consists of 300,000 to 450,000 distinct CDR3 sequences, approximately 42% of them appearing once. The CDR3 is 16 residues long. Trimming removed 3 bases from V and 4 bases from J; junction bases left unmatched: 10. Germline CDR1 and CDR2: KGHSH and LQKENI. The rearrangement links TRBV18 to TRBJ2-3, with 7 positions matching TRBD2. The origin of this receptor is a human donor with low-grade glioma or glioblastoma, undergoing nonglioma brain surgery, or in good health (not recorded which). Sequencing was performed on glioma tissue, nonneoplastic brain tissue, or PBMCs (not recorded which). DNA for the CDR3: TGTGCCAGCTCACCCCTAACTAGGGGAGGGGCAGATACGCAGTATTTT. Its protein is CASSPLTRGGADTQYF.